This TCR beta chain was recorded in a study of shared clonotypes between healthy human individuals. Study-wide context: Ranging from 18 to 49 in age, donors were two women and a few men.

The assay ran at deep level. Sequencing used immunoSEQ multiplex PCR; TCRdb keeps in-frame clones, though not all of them. This table holds about 960,000 clones, 76% found once. With 0 bases removed from V and 4 bases from J, the gap between germline ends came to 8 bases. Germline V gene lookup returns CDR1 SGHRS and CDR2 YFSETQ. CDR3 length: 14 amino acids. General study findings and limits: Large depth notwithstanding, sorted-subset sequencing proved incomplete by rarefaction. Estimated clonotype richness was generally higher in naive than memory subsets.

As regards this clone: Antigen unknown. This same CDR3 is encoded by further DNA sequences in the sample.

This chain connects TRBV5-1 to TRBJ1-5; perhaps TRBD1 as D (5 bases). The clonotype originates from a man in his late teens or twenties in good health. Sequencing input: memory CD4+ T cells sorted from blood. Subset noted: CD45RA-negative fraction. As DNA, the CDR3 is TGCGCCAGCAGCTTGGGGGGCCAGAATCAGCCCCAGCATTTT. This translates into CASSLGGQNQPQHF. Complete variable domain (other parts from reference TRBV5-1 and TRBJ1-5): KAGVTQTPRYLIKTRGQQVTLSCSPISGHRSVSWYQQTPGQGLQFLFEYFSETQRNKGNFPGRFSGRQFSNSRSEMNVSTLELGDSALYLCASSLGGQNQPQHFGDGTRLSIL.